This record covers a single TCR beta chain. TCRdb's copy holds only in-frame clones and misses some; the assay was immunoSEQ multiplex PCR. The table records roughly 82,000 clones, roughly 78% of them present only once. The data belong to a study of blood T cell repertoires in COVID-19. The CDR3 sequence is 17 residues long. V gave up 0 bases and J gave up 7 bases, with 21 bases separating them. Germline V CDR1 and CDR2: MNHEY, SVGEGT. The source of this sequence is a man aged 60 to 69 with acute or convalescent COVID-19. Sequenced: peripheral blood. V usage is TRBV6-2 or TRBV6-3 and J usage is TRBJ2-5; D is perhaps TRBD2 (5 bases). CDR3 DNA: TGTGCCAGCAGTTACTCCGGCGGAGGTAAAGTTGGTGGGACCCAGTACTTC. This translates into CASSYSGGGKVGGTQYF.